The 16 T cell receptor beta chains listed next were all sequenced from one sample in a study of T cell responses to AZD1222 COVID-19 vaccine (dated by TCRdb to about 2021). The time point label, as the study defines it: baseline before first vaccination. The library was built by means of the immunoSEQ multiplex PCR assay. TCRdb provides this immuneACCESS table in a form limited to in-frame rearrangements. Some clones are lacking; in checked studies, under half of them reflect an unresolved V gene, and why the rest are absent is not known. Here the sample has about 99,000 clones; about 85% occur a single time. Around 3.1% of the sample is in the top ten clones. Here the sequenced sample was peripheral blood, taken on day 0 of AZD1222 vaccination. The receptors stem from an adult in good health.

V is TRBV6-2 or TRBV6-3 and J is TRBJ2-7; 13 bases line up with TRBD2. After removal of 4 bases from V and 0 bases from J, the junction contained 6 bases not matched to a gene. This CDR3 has 17 residues. Germline-derived CDR1 and CDR2 are MNHEY and SVGEGT. This CDR3 is CASSWTSGGKGSYEQYV. In nucleotides, the CDR3 is TGTGCCAGCAGTTGGACTAGCGGGGGTAAGGGCTCCTACGAGCAGTACGTC.

The gene calls are TRBV4-2 and TRBJ1-3; 7 bases fit TRBD1. With 0 bases clipped from V and 1 base from J, the junction kept 6 bases outside the gene matches. CDR3 length equals 17 residues. Germline-derived CDR1 and CDR2 are LGHNA and YNFKEQ. The CDR3 sequence is CASSQDTGAGSGNTIYF. CDR3 DNA: TGTGCCAGCAGCCAAGATACAGGGGCCGGTTCTGGAAACACCATATATTTT.

V is TRBV7-9 and J is TRBJ1-5; TRBD1 might be the D (5 bases). Trimming took off 6 bases at V and 2 bases at J, with 14 bases between the two ends. There are 15 residues in the CDR3. Germline V CDR1 and CDR2: SEHNR, FQNEAQ (reference sequence). CDR3 in amino acids: CASSSEGPGNQPQHF. CDR3 bases: TGTGCCAGCAGTTCCGAGGGACCCGGCAATCAGCCCCAGCATTTT.

The chain links TRBV19 to TRBJ1-3, with a weak D call TRBD1 (5 bases). The V and J ends lost 7 bases and 5 bases respectively, with 21 bases between them. Germline V lookup: CDR1 LNHDA, CDR2 SQIVND (reference sequence). The CDR3 runs to 16 residues. The CDR3 region is CASIPPWGNVRNTIYF. The CDR3 DNA reads TGTGCCAGTATCCCCCCCTGGGGGAACGTTCGAAACACCATATATTTT.

This clone was seen just once. The chain uses TRBV27 and TRBJ2-3; D is perhaps TRBD2 (5 bases). V was trimmed by 4 bases and J by 4 bases, leaving 18 bases between them. CDR1 MNHEY and CDR2 SMNVEV come from the germline V gene (reference sequence). CDR3 size: 16 residues. In DNA form, the CDR3 reads TGTGCCAGCAGTTCCCCGGGATACCGTATCTCAGATACGCAGTATTTT. It is translated as CASSSPGYRISDTQYF.

The chain recombines TRBV18 with TRBJ2-7, with 7 nucleotides matching TRBD1. This CDR3 has 17 amino acids. CDR1 and CDR2 from the germline V gene are KGHSH and LQKENI. V trimming: 4 bases; J trimming: 0 bases; junction bases outside the gene matches: 12. Here the CDR3 reads CASSRVLGGQDSYEQYF. DNA of the CDR3: TGTGCCAGCTCACGTGTCCTCGGAGGACAGGACTCCTACGAGCAGTACTTC.

This clone has a single count. The chain links TRBV12-5 to TRBJ1-2, with no clear D. Trimming left V 5 bases short and J 10 bases short, with 11 bases between. The germline gives CDR1 LGHNT, CDR2 FRNRAP. CDR3 size: 11 residues. The CDR3 nucleotides read TGTGCTAGTGGTACCTTGTCGGACTACACCTTC. It yields the protein CASGTLSDYTF.

The J gene is TRBJ1-5, the V gene TRBV4-1; weak D call: TRBD1 (5 bases). V was shortened by 2 bases and J by 2 bases, with 16 bases between the two germline ends. In germline, CDR1 is MGHRA, CDR2 YSYEKL. This CDR3 is built from 17 residues. The CDR3 DNA follows: TGCGCCAGCAGCCAACGGACACCGCAAAGGGGCAATCAGCCCCAGCATTTT. Protein sequence: CASSQRTPQRGNQPQHF.

The chain employs TRBV3-1 (or the pseudogene TRBV3-2) and TRBJ2-3; the D is unclear. The CDR3 is 13 residues long. Germline loops: CDR1 LGHDT, CDR2 YNNKEL (reference sequence). V dropped 0 bases and J dropped 5 bases, with 6 bases sitting between them. CDR3 DNA sequence: TGTGCCAGCAGCCAAGAGATAGTAGATACGCAGTATTTT. This translates into CASSQEIVDTQYF.

Here the CDR3 reads CASSYSAGLTGETQYF. DNA of the CDR3: TGTGCCAGCAGTTACTCGGCGGGACTAACGGGAGAGACCCAGTACTTC. This sequence joins TRBV6-5 and TRBJ2-5, with TRBD2 matching 7 bases. Germline CDR1 is MNHEY and CDR2 is SVGAGI. The CDR3 spans 16 residues. V was clipped by 0 bases and J by 4 bases; unmatched bases: 8.

The gene calls are TRBV5-4 and TRBJ1-4, with TRBD1 matching 9 bases. Germline V gene data show CDR1 as SGHNT and CDR2 as YYREEE (reference sequence). This CDR3 is built from 16 residues. With V trimmed by 1 base and J by 5 bases, 6 bases remained unmatched. CDR3 bases: TGTGCCAGCAGCTTGTATGTGGGGACAGGGAATGAAAAACTGTTTTTT. Its protein is CASSLYVGTGNEKLFF.

The chain is built from TRBV24-1 and TRBJ2-7; 9 nucleotides line up with TRBD1. Trimming took 1 base from V and 5 from J; bases not matched to a gene: 8. Germline CDR1 reads KGHDR; CDR2 reads SFDVKD. The CDR3 is 16 amino acids. CDR3 loop: CATSDFWGQGWHEQYV. CDR3 DNA: TGTGCCACCAGTGATTTTTGGGGACAGGGATGGCACGAGCAGTACGTC.

J is TRBJ2-1 and V is TRBV27; perhaps TRBD2 as D (6 bases). Trimming pared 5 bases from V and 9 bases from J, leaving 14 bases between. CDR1 is MNHEY, CDR2 SMNVEV, per germline (reference sequence). There are 13 residues in the CDR3. Here the CDR3 reads CASSNEGTAEQFF. The DNA of the CDR3 is TGTGCCAGCAGTAACGAGGGGACTGCTGAGCAGTTCTTC.

The V gene is TRBV3-1 (or the pseudogene TRBV3-2), the J gene TRBJ2-7, with 11 bases lining up with TRBD2. V gave up 4 bases and J gave up 4 bases; unmatched junction bases: 6. Looked up from germline, CDR1 is LGHDT and CDR2 is YNNKEL (reference sequence). The CDR3 sequence is 15 residues long. The CDR3 region has the DNA TGTGCCAGCAGCCCCTATAGCGGGGGGGCGTACGAGCAGTACTTC. Its translation: CASSPYSGGAYEQYF.

V usage is TRBV2 and J usage is TRBJ1-2; 9 bases align to TRBD1. Looked up from germline, CDR1 is SNHLY and CDR2 is FYNNEI. The trim removed 5 bases at V and 5 bases at J, leaving 3 bases unmatched. CDR3 length: 13 amino acids. The CDR3: CASSRQGEYGYTF. CDR3 sequence (DNA): TGTGCCAGCAGTAGACAGGGGGAATATGGCTACACCTTC.

The V and J genes are TRBV11-2 and TRBJ1-1, with unresolved D. The V gene's germline CDR1 is SGHAT and CDR2 FQNNGV. V lost 4 bases to trimming and J lost 5 bases, with 14 bases between them. The CDR3 runs to 14 residues. CDR3 coding DNA: TGTGCCAGCAGCTACCTCGGAAGTAGGACTGAAGCTTTCTTT. Translating gives CASSYLGSRTEAFF.